This entry is about one T cell receptor beta chain. The antigen is not known. Trimming took off 3 bases at V and 5 bases at J, with 14 bases between the two ends. CDR1 LNHDA and CDR2 SQIVND come from the germline V gene (reference sequence). This CDR3 region has 14 residues. The entry originates in a study of T cell responses to AZD1222 COVID-19 vaccine. Study-wide findings and caveats: Repertoire sampling happened only post peak T cell response.

Assay used: immunoSEQ multiplex PCR; TCRdb lists only in-frame clones, some missing. The repertoire consists of around 140,000 clones, with 80% to 90% occurring once and the leading ten covering more than 1.5%. The chain recombines TRBV19 with TRBJ2-7; TRBD2 is a possible D gene (5 bases). The sample here was peripheral blood, taken on day 0 of AZD1222 vaccination. This TCR came from an adult in good health. The CDR3 region has the DNA TGTGCCAGTAGTATCGGGCTAGCTGAAAACGAGCAGTACTTC. It codes for CASSIGLAENEQYF.